Following are 19 T cell receptor delta chains from one sample sequenced in a study of γδ T cells in repeated Plasmodium falciparum infection. TCRdb re-called the multiplex PCR reads with CATT. The table lists around 50,000 delta-chain clones, less than 2% of them singletons. Vgamma9/Vdelta2+ and Vdelta2-negative gammadelta T cells were flow-sorted from PBMC for bulk sequencing. Sequenced material: gamma-delta T cells from blood. These receptors all stem from a pool of human donors (malaria-infected and uninfected, not separated).

As to this clone: It is likely a read error: a sequence one base away is far more abundant. Different DNA sequences within this sample yield the same CDR3. The CDR3 DNA sequence: TGTGCTCTTGGAGCCCCGTTCCCCTTTTGGGGGGGATTGACAGCACAACTCTTCTTT. It translates to CALGAPFPFWGGLTAQLFF. The rearrangement uses TRDV1 and TRDJ2; a weak D match, TRDD3 (6 bases). TCRdb leaves out the J gene; it was filled in here by matching the DNA to germline. The V end lost 6 bases, the J end lost 2 bases, and 25 bases lay between the germline ends. Germline CDR1 is TSWWSYY and CDR2 is QGS. The CDR3 totals 19 residues.

About this clone: This sequence is one base from a far larger clone and is likely a read error. The DNA is omitted, as the CDR3 cannot be located on it reliably, and the CDR3 follows TCRdb's listing. The chain has TRDV1 and TRDJ1; the DNA was not used to check the table's D call, TRDD3. Per germline, CDR1 TSWWSYY and CDR2 QGS. The CDR3 contains 18 residues when both ends are counted. CDR3 sequence: CALETDSYWGYGTDKLIF.

The table lists this clone with a few counts. This likely traces to a read error, being one base from a far larger clone. In the same sample, other DNA sequences code for this CDR3. V is TRDV1 and J is TRDJ1; tentatively, D is TRDD3 (5 bases). The CDR3 is made up of 17 amino acids. Germline CDR1 and CDR2: TSWWSYY and QGS. The CDR3 loop reads CALGEPPHWPNTDKLIF. CDR3 in DNA: TGTGCTCTAGGGGAACCGCCACACTGGCCCAACACCGATAAACTCATCTTT.

Notes on this clone: The protein TCRdb gives is from a much larger clone and does not agree with this DNA's translation at residue 3, likely a read error; the protein shown here comes from the DNA. The V call is TRDV1, the J call TRDJ1; D perhaps matches TRDD2 (7 bases). This CDR3 contains 24 residues. CDR1 is TSWWSYY and CDR2 is QGS in the germline V gene. The CDR3: CAFGELGFLLPRRFLGRNTDKLIF. CDR3 sequence (DNA): TGTGCTTTTGGGGAACTCGGTTTCTTACTTCCTAGACGATTCCTGGGGCGAAACACCGATAAACTCATCTTT.

The table lists this clone with a few counts. The protein held in TCRdb is that of a much larger clone and does not match this DNA's translation at residue 3, likely because of a read error; the protein shown is translated from the DNA. The chain has TRDV3 and TRDJ1; possible D gene TRDD3, 8 bases. In the absence of a J gene in TCRdb, the DNA was matched to germline to assign it here. With 4 bases removed from V and 2 bases from J, the gap between germline ends came to 32 bases. CDR1 is TVYSNPD, CDR2 GDNSRS, per germline (reference sequence). The CDR3 spans 19 residues. The CDR3 DNA reads TGTGCCTCCCGCCTTCCTTACTGGGGGTCCTTTACCGAAACCGATAAACTCATCTTT. Its translation is CASRLPYWGSFTETDKLIF.

This clone was recorded many times. This CDR3 reads CACDDITGGNTDKLIF. In DNA form, the CDR3 reads TGTGCCTGTGATGACATTACTGGGGGAAACACCGATAAACTCATCTTT. This sequence joins TRDV2 and TRDJ1, with 9 bases that match TRDD3. Germline values: CDR1 GEAIGNYY, CDR2 EKD. Germline trimming cut 4 bases from V and 0 bases from J; bases unmatched to any gene: 8. This CDR3 has 16 residues.

On this clone: TCRdb has a much larger clone's protein, which differs at residue 8 from the translation of this DNA, likely because of a read error; what is shown is the protein translated from the DNA. Different DNA sequences within this sample yield the same CDR3. The rearrangement joins TRDV1 to TRDJ1; 11 bases fit TRDD3. Because TCRdb records no J gene, it was assigned here through a match of the DNA to germline. Germline values: CDR1 TSWWSYY, CDR2 QGS. The CDR3 has 22 amino acids. The J segment lost 1 base and the V segment lost 3 bases, leaving 22 bases of the junction unmatched. The CDR3 nucleotides are TGTGCTCTTGGGGATTCTTCCCTCCTCGGAAGAGTGTGGGGGATACGCACCGATAAACTCATCTTT. Its translation is CALGDSSLLGRVWGIRTDKLIF.

A few counts support this clone. A far larger clone is a single base away, which makes a read error likely. Other DNA sequences in this sample translate to the same CDR3. This chain uses TRDV1 with TRDJ1, with a possible D match to TRDD3 (6 bases). The J gene is absent in TCRdb and was assigned here via DNA matching to germline. The V end was cut by 2 bases, the J end by 2 bases, with 27 bases between. Looked up from germline, CDR1 is TSWWSYY and CDR2 is QGS. The CDR3 runs 20 residues. The CDR3 protein is CALGETAFLGGYLGTDKLIF. The CDR3 DNA is TGTGCTCTTGGGGAAACTGCGTTCCTTGGGGGGTACCTCGGTACCGATAAACTCATCTTT.

Only a few counts were recorded for this clone. TCRdb's listed protein matches a much larger clone and diverges from this DNA's translation at residue 14, likely through a read error; the protein shown comes from the DNA. The chain uses TRDV1 and TRDJ1; a possible D gene is TRDD2 (6 bases). The CDR3 is made up of 19 amino acids. Germline loops: CDR1 TSWWSYY, CDR2 QGS. Trimming took off 0 bases at V and 11 bases at J, with 31 bases between the two ends. CDR3 residues: CALGELISYKILLRPVLIF. The CDR3 bases are TGTGCTCTTGGGGAACTAATTTCCTATAAGATACTCCTACGCCCCGTTCTCATCTTT.

A few counts support this clone. The protein recorded in TCRdb matches a much larger clone and deviates from this DNA's translation at residue 11, suggesting a read error; the protein here is obtained by translating the DNA. The V call is TRDV1, the J call TRDJ2, with D possibly matching TRDD2 (6 bases). The J gene, not given by TCRdb, was assigned here from a germline match of the nucleotide sequence. This CDR3 is 16 amino acids long. Trimming shortened V by 3 bases and J by 6 bases, and 17 bases separated the two germline ends. In germline, CDR1 is TSWWSYY, CDR2 QGS. The DNA for the CDR3 is TGTGCTCTTGGGGACATCCTACACGCAGGCGCAGCACAACTCTTCTTT. This encodes CALGDILHAGAAQLFF.

At least ten counts were recorded for this clone. V and J are TRDV1 and TRDJ1; 9 nucleotides line up with TRDD3. The CDR3 is 23 residues long. Looked up from germline, CDR1 is TSWWSYY and CDR2 is QGS. V lost 2 bases and J lost 0; bases outside the gene matches: 25. As DNA, the CDR3 is TGTGCTCTTGGGGAAAAAGGCCACTTCTTTGCCTCGGGGGATACTTGGTACACCGATAAACTCATCTTT. This sequence encodes CALGEKGHFFASGDTWYTDKLIF.

For the V gene the call is TRDV3; the J gene has no call; the D call TRDD3 from the table was never checked on the DNA. CDR1 is TVYSNPD, CDR2 GDNSRS, per germline (reference sequence). The CDR3 runs to 19 residues. The CDR3 DNA reads TGTGCCTTCTACCTGGCCCTCCCTCCATCTTTTGGGGGATACGCAAACGGCATCTTT. It yields the protein CAFYLALPPSFGGYANGIF.

This clone has only a few counts. A far larger clone is only one base removed, so a read error is likely. Other DNA sequences in this sample translate to the same CDR3. The J gene is TRDJ1, the V gene TRDV1; 8 nucleotides line up with TRDD3. The CDR3 consists of 19 residues. CDR1 and CDR2 from the germline V gene are TSWWSYY and QGS. CDR3 sequence (DNA): TGTGCTCTTGGGGGATCACTACGCGGGGGATATGTTCAAACCGATAAGCTCATCTTT. Its translation is CALGGSLRGGYVQTDKLIF.

This clone came up many times. The protein that TCRdb holds for this DNA derives from a much larger clone and differs from the translated DNA at residue 4, which likely indicates a read error; the protein shown here is translated from the DNA. The genes are TRDV1 and TRDJ1; TRDD3 matches 12 bases. Germline assignment: CDR1 TSWWSYY and CDR2 QGS. The CDR3 runs to 22 residues. V trimming: 8 bases; J trimming: 0 bases; junction bases outside the gene matches: 25. This CDR3 reads CALSLPIYARLGDTTYTDKLIF. Written as DNA, the CDR3 is TGTGCTCTTAGTTTACCCATCTATGCGCGACTGGGGGATACCACGTACACCGATAAACTCATCTTT.

This clone was counted only a few times. A read error likely explains this, since a far larger clone differs by one base. V and J are TRDV2 and TRDJ1, with 9 bases fitting TRDD3. Here the J gene was assigned by germline matching of the DNA, as TCRdb has none. V lost 3 bases and J lost 0; bases outside the gene matches: 13. Germline CDR1 is GEAIGNYY and CDR2 is EKD. The CDR3 runs to 18 residues. In DNA, the CDR3 is TGTGCCTGTGACGAAATTACTGGGGGACGGAGGTACACCGATAAACTCATCTTT. Translating it yields CACDEITGGRRYTDKLIF.

On this clone itself: The protein held in TCRdb is that of a much larger clone and does not match this DNA's translation at residue 5, likely because of a read error; the protein shown is translated from the DNA. The chain links TRDV1 to TRDJ1; D may be TRDD3 (5 bases). As TCRdb names no J gene, one was assigned here on the basis of a DNA match to germline. CDR3 size: 23 residues. Germline values: CDR1 TSWWSYY, CDR2 QGS. Trimming removed 7 bases from V and 0 bases from J, with 39 bases in between. CDR3 in DNA: TGTGCTCTTGCAAGGCAGAGTGGGTCACTAGGAGTCGATACCCCCTCGTACACCGATAAACTCATCTTT. It encodes CALARQSGSLGVDTPSYTDKLIF.

With respect to this clone: Only one base separates this from a far larger clonotype, so it likely reflects a read error. The sample holds other DNA sequences that translate to the same CDR3. The chain is built from TRDV1 and TRDJ1, with TRDD3 identical over 12 bases. TCRdb carries no J gene annotation; the J gene was assigned here by matching the DNA with germline. CDR3 length: 21 residues. CDR1 is TSWWSYY and CDR2 is QGS in the germline V gene. The CDR3 region has the DNA TGTGCTCTTGGGGAACTATTGGGGGCTAATAGTACTGGGGGATACACCGACAAACTCATCTTT. Translated: CALGELLGANSTGGYTDKLIF.

This clone was counted between two and nine times. The mismatch at residue 16 between this DNA's translation and the TCRdb protein of a much larger clone likely reflects a read error; the protein shown is translated from the DNA. J is TRDJ1 and V is TRDV1; D might be TRDD2 (6 bases). The J gene, left out of TCRdb, was set here by checking the DNA against germline. This CDR3 spans 19 amino acids. CDR1 is TSWWSYY, CDR2 QGS, per germline. Written as DNA, the CDR3 is TGTGCTCTTGGGGAACTCGCCTTCCCGTATGGTCCGTACACCGATAGACTCATCTTT. Its protein is CALGELAFPYGPYTDRLIF.

This clone came up many times. TCRdb shows a much larger clone's protein in place of this DNA's translation, and the two differ at residue 13, likely through a read error; the protein shown is translated from the DNA. The CDR3 spells CACDAGKLLGDTTDKLIF. The CDR3 DNA reads TGTGCCTGTGACGCCGGGAAGTTACTGGGGGATACGACCGATAAACTCATCTTT. The chain couples TRDV2 to TRDJ1, with 13 bases fitting TRDD3. This CDR3 region has 18 residues. V dropped 3 bases and J dropped 2; count of bases not matched to a gene: 11. Germline CDR1 GEAIGNYY, CDR2 EKD.